This T cell receptor (beta chain) was retrieved from a study of T cells in Graves' hyperthyroidism and ophthalmopathy. From RNA transcripts, TCR beta CDR3 regions were amplified. With the HTBI primer set, the TCR CDR3 went through a first round of RT-PCR. TCRdb redid the calling of the multiplex PCR reads with MiXCR, one entry per CDR3 protein. The table records about 530,000 distinct CDR3 sequences, roughly 17% of them present only once. Study outcomes and limitations: Ophthalmopathy was distinguished from stable hyperthyroidism by 13 V-J signatures. Most thyroid clonotypes with frequency above 0.001 were detected in blood.

This clonotype was seen many times. What it recognizes is unknown. Patients were excluded because of uncontrolled infection, other autoimmune disease, pregnancy or lactation. In making diagnoses, clinical symptoms, serum thyroxine and TRAb, thyroid ultrasound and orbital computed tomography were all used. Germline CDR1 and CDR2: SGHRS and YFSETQ. The CDR3 runs 15 residues. The germline V and J ends were trimmed by 4 bases and 0 bases, with 13 bases remaining between them. The genes are TRBV5-1 and TRBJ1-1; possible D gene TRBD1, 5 bases. Sequencing was carried out using blood. The origin of this receptor is a woman aged 18 to 35 with Graves' ophthalmopathy. CDR3 DNA sequence: TGCGCCAGCAGCGTCTCAACAGGCTTGAACACTGAAGCTTTCTTT. Amino acid sequence: CASSVSTGLNTEAFF.